A single sample is the source of the 16 T cell receptor beta chains below, sequenced in a study of OX40 agonist ivuxolimab in advanced cancers. Assay: immunoSEQ multiplex PCR; the TCRdb copy retains only in-frame clones and omits some. This table has some 50,000 clones, more than 80% appearing once. This material consisted of CD4+ or CD8+ T cells sorted from blood, taken in a trial of the OX40 agonist ivuxolimab. Source of these receptors: an adult with an advanced solid tumor such as melanoma, head and neck, liver or kidney cancer.

Only one count was recorded for this clone. The genes are TRBV7-8 and TRBJ1-5; 8 nucleotides align to TRBD1. The CDR3 runs 15 residues. V shed 5 bases and J 3 bases; nucleotides not matched to a gene: 6. CDR1 SGHVS and CDR2 FQNEAQ come from the germline V gene. CDR3 residues: CASSPDRGPNQPQHF. The CDR3 nucleotides are TGTGCCAGCAGCCCCGACAGGGGCCCCAATCAGCCCCAGCATTTT.

This rearrangement joins TRBV4-2 to TRBJ2-7, with 12 nucleotides matching TRBD2. Germline loops: CDR1 LGHNA, CDR2 YNFKEQ. The CDR3 is 15 residues long. V lost 1 base, J lost 6 bases, and 4 bases stayed unmatched. CDR3 protein: CASSQGTSGTGEQYF. CDR3 in DNA: TGTGCCAGCAGCCAAGGGACTAGCGGGACGGGCGAGCAGTACTTC.

V usage is TRBV6-6 and J usage is TRBJ2-3, with TRBD2 matching 10 bases. Trimming took 5 bases from V and 1 from J; bases not matched to a gene: 3. The CDR3 totals 15 residues. Per the germline V gene, CDR1 is MNHNY and CDR2 is SVGAGI (reference sequence). CDR3 in amino acids: CASSLGTSGTDTQYF. As DNA, the CDR3 is TGTGCCAGCAGTCTAGGGACTAGCGGCACAGATACGCAGTATTTT.

The chain uses TRBV7-9 and TRBJ1-6; 7 bases are shared with TRBD1. CDR1 is SEHNR and CDR2 is FQNEAQ in the germline V gene (reference sequence). V gave up 4 bases and J gave up 8 bases; unmatched junction bases: 5. The CDR3 is 14 residues long. CDR3 in DNA: TGTGCCAGCAGCTCGACAGGGTTGGATTCACCCCTCCACTTT. This gives the protein CASSSTGLDSPLHF.

The chain recombines TRBV6-5 with TRBJ2-7; D is unclear. Germline CDR1 reads MNHEY; CDR2 reads SVGAGI. This CDR3 comprises 16 residues. V was cut by 0 bases and J by 3 bases, with 15 bases left in between. The CDR3 loop reads CASSYSPAPPFYEQYF. The CDR3 bases are TGTGCCAGCAGTTACTCGCCGGCGCCACCCTTCTACGAGCAGTACTTC.

This clone was counted ten times or more. This chain connects TRBV6-6 to TRBJ2-7; possibly TRBD1 or TRBD2 for D (6 bases each). This CDR3 is built from 16 residues. In germline, CDR1 is MNHNY, CDR2 SVGAGI (reference sequence). The V and J ends lost 0 bases and 2 bases respectively, with 14 bases between them. The chain's CDR3 is CASSYSTRGGPYEQYF. Written as DNA, the CDR3 is TGTGCCAGCAGTTACTCGACCAGGGGAGGACCCTACGAGCAGTACTTC.

The V call is TRBV18, the J call TRBJ2-5, with D perhaps TRBD1 or TRBD2 (6 bases each). The CDR3 is made up of 15 amino acids. V gave up 3 bases and J gave up 11 bases, with 22 bases separating them. Germline CDR1 and CDR2: KGHSH and LQKENI. Here the CDR3 reads CASSPAGGRSSEQYF. The CDR3 nucleotides read TGTGCCAGCTCACCGGCCGGGGGCAGGAGTAGTGAGCAGTACTTC.

The chain combines TRBV19 with TRBJ2-6, with D perhaps TRBD1 (6 bases). In germline, CDR1 is LNHDA, CDR2 SQIVND (reference sequence). Trimming removed 9 bases from V and 0 bases from J, with 12 bases in between. CDR3 length: 15 residues. This CDR3 reads CASPQGSSGANVLTF. CDR3 bases: TGTGCCAGCCCCCAGGGGTCCTCTGGGGCCAACGTCCTGACTTTC.

Note on this clone: One end of the junction does not line up with germline, which may come from a read error. This sequence joins TRBV18 and TRBJ2-2; 7 bases match TRBD1. The V gene's germline CDR1 is KGHSH and CDR2 LQKENI. The CDR3 loop spans 17 amino acids. The chain's CDR3 is CAGSPPRQGRDTGELFF. The CDR3 bases are TGTGCCGGCTCACCCCCGAGACAGGGAAGGGACACCGGGGAGCTGTTTTTT.

The chain recombines TRBV28 with TRBJ2-7; 7 bases line up with TRBD1. Trimming at V came to 3 bases and at J to 1 base, leaving 3 bases not matched to a gene. The CDR3 consists of 14 residues. The germline V gene encodes CDR1 MDHEN and CDR2 SYDVKM. The CDR3 DNA reads as TGTGCCAGCAGTTTTGACAGGGTTTCCTACGAGCAGTACTTC. Translation gives CASSFDRVSYEQYF.

Comments on this clone: Sequence at one end of the junction differs from germline and may be a read error. This sample also contains other DNA sequences that code for the same CDR3. The rearrangement joins TRBV7-8 to TRBJ2-7, with 8 bases lining up with TRBD1. This CDR3 contains 15 residues. The germline V gene encodes CDR1 SGHVS and CDR2 FQNEAQ. This CDR3 is CASRTGTGLPYEQYF. The CDR3 DNA is TGTGCTAGCAGGACCGGGACAGGACTACCCTACGAGCAGTACTTC.

The V call is TRBV28, the J call TRBJ1-1; 8 bases are a match to TRBD1. The CDR3 consists of 17 residues. With 1 base clipped from V and 5 bases from J, the junction kept 12 bases outside the gene matches. Germline loops: CDR1 MDHEN, CDR2 SYDVKM. CDR3 in DNA: TGTGCCAGCAGTTTATCTGCGGCAGGGGGCCGGGAGACTGAAGCTTTCTTT. It codes for CASSLSAAGGRETEAFF. The full variable domain, in which reference TRBV28 and TRBJ1-1 provide the parts outside the CDR3, is DVKVTQSSRYLVKRTGEKVFLECVQDMDHENMFWYRQDPGLGLRLIYFSYDVKMKEKGDIPEGYSVSREKKERFSLILESASTNQTSMYLCASSLSAAGGRETEAFFGQGTRLTVV.

This clone was counted a single time. V and J are TRBV7-9 and TRBJ1-2; D unresolved. Germline loops: CDR1 SEHNR, CDR2 FQNEAQ (reference sequence). The CDR3 loop spans 18 amino acids. Trimming removed 6 bases from V and 8 bases from J, with 31 bases in between. CDR3 in amino acids: CASRDVGSRFWSSSGYTF. CDR3 bases: TGTGCCAGCAGGGACGTAGGCTCTCGGTTTTGGTCGTCCTCCGGCTACACCTTC.

This clone was counted only a few times. The rearrangement joins TRBV2 to TRBJ2-1; D remains ambiguous. This CDR3 region has 10 residues. V lost 8 bases and J lost 10, with 9 bases in between. CDR1 is SNHLY and CDR2 is FYNNEI in the germline V gene. The CDR3 here is CASVLLEQFF. The CDR3 DNA follows: TGTGCCAGCGTACTACTCGAGCAGTTCTTC.

This chain joins TRBV6-5 and TRBJ1-4; D is ambiguous. V lost 4 bases and J 2 bases, leaving 11 bases between the germline ends. CDR3 length equals 15 residues. The germline CDR1 and CDR2 sequences are MNHEY and SVGAGI. Here the CDR3 DNA reads TGTGCCAGCAGTTCAAACGGGGAGACTAATGAAAAACTGTTTTTT. Its protein product is CASSSNGETNEKLFF.

The J gene is TRBJ2-3, the V gene TRBV11-1; D gene ambiguous. The CDR3 contains 13 residues. Germline-derived CDR1 and CDR2 are SGHAT and FQDESV (reference sequence). Trimming left V 5 bases short and J 4 bases short, with 10 bases between. The CDR3 sequence: CASSPDPSDTQYF. In nucleotides, the CDR3 is TGTGCCAGCAGCCCAGACCCATCAGATACGCAGTATTTT.